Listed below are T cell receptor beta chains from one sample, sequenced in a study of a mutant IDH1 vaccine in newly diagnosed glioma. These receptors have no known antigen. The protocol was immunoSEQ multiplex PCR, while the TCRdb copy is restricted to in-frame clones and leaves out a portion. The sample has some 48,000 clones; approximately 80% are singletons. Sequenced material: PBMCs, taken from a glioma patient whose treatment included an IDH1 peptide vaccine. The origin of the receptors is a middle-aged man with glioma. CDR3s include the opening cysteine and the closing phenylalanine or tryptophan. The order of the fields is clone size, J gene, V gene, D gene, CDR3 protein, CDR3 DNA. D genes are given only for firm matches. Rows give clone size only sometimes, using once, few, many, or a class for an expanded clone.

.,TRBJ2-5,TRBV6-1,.,CASSEQTVETQYF,TGTGCCAGCAGTGAACAAACGGTGGAGACCCAGTACTTC
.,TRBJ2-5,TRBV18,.,CASSPPVIGETQYF,TGTGCCAGCTCACCACCGGTGATTGGGGAGACCCAGTACTTC
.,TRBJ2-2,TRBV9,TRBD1,CASSDPRTGVNTGELFF,TGTGCCAGCAGCGATCCCAGGACAGGGGTAAACACCGGGGAGCTGTTTTTT
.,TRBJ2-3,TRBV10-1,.,CASSEGPRDTQYF,TGCGCCAGCAGTGAAGGACCCCGGGATACGCAGTATTTT
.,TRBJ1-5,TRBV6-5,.,CASTDQAGNQPQHF,TGTGCCAGCACCGACCAAGCGGGGAATCAGCCCCAGCATTTT
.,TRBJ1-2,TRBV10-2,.,CASSPGVGVGGYTF,TGCGCCAGCAGTCCAGGGGTTGGGGTCGGTGGCTACACCTTC
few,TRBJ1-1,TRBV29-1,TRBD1,CSVAASGQGAPEAFF,TGCAGCGTTGCGGCCTCGGGACAGGGGGCTCCCGAAGCTTTCTTT
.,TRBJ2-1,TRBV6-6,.,CASKGGASYNEQFF,TGTGCCAGCAAGGGCGGTGCTTCCTACAATGAGCAGTTCTTC
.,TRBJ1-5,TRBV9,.,CASSVGMSNQPQHF,TGTGCCAGCAGCGTAGGAATGAGCAATCAGCCCCAGCATTTT
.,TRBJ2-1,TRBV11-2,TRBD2,CASRATSGSSDEQFF,TGTGCCAGCAGGGCCACTAGCGGGAGTAGTGATGAGCAGTTCTTC
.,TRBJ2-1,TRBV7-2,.,CASSQDQNSYNEQFF,TGTGCCAGCAGCCAAGACCAAAACTCCTACAATGAGCAGTTCTTC
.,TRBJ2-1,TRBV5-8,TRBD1,CASSTYRGTYNEQFF,TGTGCCAGCAGCACCTACAGGGGTACCTACAATGAGCAGTTCTTC
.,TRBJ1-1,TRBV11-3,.,CASSLTDLQAFF,TGTGCCAGCAGCTTAACAGACCTCCAAGCTTTCTTT
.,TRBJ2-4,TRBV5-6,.,CASSASWGSWNIQYF,TGTGCCAGCAGCGCTTCGTGGGGAAGTTGGAACATTCAGTACTTC
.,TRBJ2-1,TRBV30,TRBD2,CAWSGLAGRSEQFF,TGTGCCTGGAGTGGACTAGCGGGAAGGAGTGAGCAGTTCTTC
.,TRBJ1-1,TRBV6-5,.,CATSAGQENTEAFF,TGTGCCACCTCAGCGGGGCAGGAAAACACTGAAGCTTTCTTT
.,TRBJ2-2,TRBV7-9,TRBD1,CASSSGTGFYTGELFF,TGTGCCAGCAGCTCGGGGACAGGGTTTTATACCGGGGAGCTGTTTTTT
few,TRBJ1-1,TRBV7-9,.,CASSQQGMNTEAFF,TGTGCCAGCAGCCAACAGGGTATGAACACTGAAGCTTTCTTT
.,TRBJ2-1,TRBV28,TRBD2,CASSETSGRGNEQFF,TGTGCCAGCAGTGAGACTAGCGGGAGGGGGAATGAGCAGTTCTTC
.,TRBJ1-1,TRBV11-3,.,CASSLSAQGNTEAFF,TGTGCCAGCAGCCTAAGCGCGCAGGGAAACACTGAAGCTTTCTTT
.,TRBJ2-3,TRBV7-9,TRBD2,CASSLAWRGGSGTDTQYF,TGTGCCAGCAGCTTAGCGTGGCGGGGGGGATCGGGCACAGATACGCAGTATTTT
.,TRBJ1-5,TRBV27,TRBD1,CASSYTGTGLNQPQHF,TGTGCCAGCAGTTATACCGGGACAGGGTTAAATCAGCCCCAGCATTTT
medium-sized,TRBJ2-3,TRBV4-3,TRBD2,CASSQEGPAGGVDTQYF,TGCGCCAGCAGCCAAGAGGGACCAGCGGGAGGGGTAGATACGCAGTATTTT
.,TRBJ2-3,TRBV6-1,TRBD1,CATEQGVEADTQYF,TGTGCCACGGAACAGGGGGTAGAAGCAGATACGCAGTATTTT
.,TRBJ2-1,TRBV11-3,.,CASSPTTASAEQFF,TGTGCCAGCAGCCCAACAACTGCTAGCGCTGAGCAGTTCTTC
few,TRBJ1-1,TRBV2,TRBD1,CASSEQTGGNTEAFF,TGTGCCAGCAGTGAACAAACAGGGGGGAACACTGAAGCTTTCTTT
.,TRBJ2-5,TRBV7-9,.,CASSFGAVETQYF,TGTGCCAGCAGCTTCGGAGCCGTGGAGACCCAGTACTTC
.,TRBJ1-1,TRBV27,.,CASRYYREPNTEAFF,TGTGCCAGCAGGTATTACAGGGAGCCGAACACTGAAGCTTTCTTT
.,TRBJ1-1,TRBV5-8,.,CASSLVGWGNTEAFF,TGTGCCAGCAGCTTGGTCGGCTGGGGGAACACTGAAGCTTTCTTT
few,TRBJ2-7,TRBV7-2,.,CASSLSGFEQYF,TGTGCCAGCAGCTTGTCAGGTTTCGAGCAGTACTTC
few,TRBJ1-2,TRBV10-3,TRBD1,CAITATGEANYGYTF,TGTGCCATCACCGCGACAGGGGAAGCTAACTATGGCTACACCTTC
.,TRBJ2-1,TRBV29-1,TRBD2,CSPTSHNEQFF,TGCAGCCCGACTAGCCACAATGAGCAGTTCTTC
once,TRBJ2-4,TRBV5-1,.,CASREGPIGKNIQYF,TGCGCCAGCAGGGAGGGGCCGATTGGCAAAAACATTCAGTACTTC
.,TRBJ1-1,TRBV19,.,CASSIDQGGTEAFF,TGTGCCAGTAGTATAGACCAGGGAGGCACTGAAGCTTTCTTT
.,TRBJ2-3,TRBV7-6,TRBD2,CASSFGLAGGTDTQYF,TGTGCCAGCAGCTTTGGACTAGCGGGAGGGACAGATACGCAGTATTTT
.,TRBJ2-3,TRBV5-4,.,CASSLDGDGSTDTQYF,TGTGCCAGCAGCTTGGATGGGGACGGAAGCACAGATACGCAGTATTTT
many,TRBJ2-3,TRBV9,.,CASSPRTLQTSDTQYF,TGTGCCAGCAGCCCACGGACCCTGCAAACATCAGATACGCAGTATTTT
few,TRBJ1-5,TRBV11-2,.,CASSVDGGNQPQHF,TGTGCCAGCAGCGTTGACGGGGGCAATCAGCCCCAGCATTTT
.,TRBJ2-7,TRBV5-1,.,CASSLESGLGAYEQYF,TGCGCCAGCAGCTTGGAGTCAGGGCTGGGGGCCTACGAGCAGTACTTC
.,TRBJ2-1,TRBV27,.,CASSPRILESSYNEQFF,TGTGCCAGCAGTCCCCGGATCCTAGAGAGCTCCTACAATGAGCAGTTCTTC
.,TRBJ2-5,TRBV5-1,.,CASSFGLTGRETQYF,TGCGCCAGCAGCTTTGGGTTGACAGGGAGGGAGACCCAGTACTTC
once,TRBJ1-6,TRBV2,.,CASIALTSSYNSPLHF,TGTGCCAGCATCGCTCTAACAAGCTCCTATAATTCACCCCTCCACTTT
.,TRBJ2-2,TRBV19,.,CASSPITGELFF,TGTGCTAGTAGTCCAATCACCGGGGAGCTGTTTTTT
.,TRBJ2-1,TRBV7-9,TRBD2,CASSFGSGREGNEQFF,TGTGCCAGCAGCTTCGGGAGCGGGAGAGAGGGCAATGAGCAGTTCTTC
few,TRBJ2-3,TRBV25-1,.,CASSEYGGAQGADTQYF,TGTGCCAGCAGTGAATATGGAGGGGCCCAGGGCGCCGATACGCAGTATTTT